This T cell receptor (beta chain) emerged from a study of T cells after yellow fever vaccination. The overall study: In the case of low-cell-number fractions, SMART-Seq v4 Ultra Low Input was used for preparation.

V was trimmed by 0 bases and J by 7 bases, leaving 13 bases between them. Germline CDR1 reads KGHSH; CDR2 reads LQKENI. The CDR3 extends over 15 amino acids. It was through 5'RACE template switching that TCR cDNA was made, with a universal primer site and UMIs added. In TCRdb, the 5' RACE reads were re-called with MiXCR into one record per CDR3 protein. The data hold 510,000 or so distinct CDR3 sequences, with 15% to 20% observed a single time. Overall study findings and caveats: Although most clonotypes did not, a small share appeared in both CD4 and CD8 compartments. A faster peak, day 5 versus 15, was reached by the weaker secondary response.

In the case of this clonotype: Its antigen is unidentified.

The chain links TRBV18 to TRBJ2-1; maybe TRBD2 (7 bases). This receptor was identified in a man aged 25-40 years who received the YFV17D yellow fever vaccine. The sequenced sample was PBMCs, obtained 15 days after the yellow fever booster vaccination. The CDR3 DNA reads TGTGCCAGCTCACCACCGGGAGGGGGAAAAAATGAGCAGTTCTTC. This codes for CASSPPGGGKNEQFF.